What follows describes a single T cell receptor (beta chain). The sample comes from a study of PD-1 blockade in classical Hodgkin lymphoma. All the patients suffered relapse after autologous stem cell transplantation, and brentuximab vedotin exposure differed. Measured with immunoSEQ multiplex PCR; TCRdb has only the in-frame clones, and not every one. Here the sample spans 20,000 to 30,000 clones, approximately 80% being singletons. Per the germline V gene, CDR1 is GTSNPN and CDR2 is SVGIG (reference sequence). The ends lost 4 bases at V and 9 bases at J; junction bases unmatched: 23. This CDR3 has 18 residues.

This TCR derives from a human donor with classical Hodgkin lymphoma. V and J are TRBV30 and TRBJ2-1; 8 nucleotides align to TRBD2. The sample was peripheral blood mononuclear cells (PBMCs), taken before the second cycle of nivolumab. This CDR3 is CAWTHRWSIGTSGGEQFF. The CDR3 DNA sequence: TGTGCCTGGACGCATCGGTGGAGTATCGGGACTAGTGGGGGTGAGCAGTTCTTC.